The 23 T cell receptor beta chains presented below share a single source sample, sequenced in a study of CD8+ T cells in alopecia areata. cDNA serving as the sequencing template came from extracted, reverse transcribed RNA. Assay used: immunoSEQ multiplex PCR; TCRdb lists only in-frame clones, some missing. The sample contains about 150,000 clones, roughly 50% of which appear only once. Sequenced input: CD4+ T cells sorted from blood. The receptors were sampled from a human donor with alopecia areata.

The CDR3 region is CSVETEAKNIQYF. The CDR3 DNA reads TGCAGCGTTGAGACAGAAGCCAAAAACATTCAGTACTTC. This chain links TRBV29-1 with TRBJ2-4; D perhaps matches TRBD1 (5 bases). V lost 3 bases and J 0 bases, leaving 6 bases between the germline ends. The CDR3 consists of 13 residues. Germline V gene lookup returns CDR1 SQVTM and CDR2 ANQGSEA.

This clone was seen only a few times. V gene TRBV4-1 combines with J gene TRBJ2-1, with D unclear. This CDR3 is built from 13 residues. V lost 0 bases to trimming and J lost 5 bases, with 5 bases between them. The V gene's germline CDR1 is MGHRA and CDR2 YSYEKL. The CDR3, as DNA: TGCGCCAGCAGCCAAGATCGAGACAATGAGCAGTTCTTC. As protein: CASSQDRDNEQFF.

V usage is TRBV29-1 and J usage is TRBJ2-5, with 9 bases fitting TRBD2. CDR1 SQVTM and CDR2 ANQGSEA come from the germline V gene. The CDR3 is made up of 14 amino acids. J lost 7 bases, V lost 3 bases, and 9 bases had no gene match. The CDR3 here is CSVELAGVRGTQYF. CDR3 nucleotide sequence: TGCAGCGTTGAGTTAGCGGGAGTCCGGGGGACCCAGTACTTC.

The chain links TRBV19 to TRBJ1-5, with D unresolved. Trimming stripped 3 bases from V and 6 bases from J, with 12 bases between. Germline loops: CDR1 LNHDA, CDR2 SQIVND (reference sequence). This CDR3 has 14 residues. CDR3 nucleotides: TGTGCCAGTAGTATCGGACGGGTAGGTCAGCCCCAGCATTTT. Its translation is CASSIGRVGQPQHF. Full variable domain (remainder filled in from reference TRBV19 and TRBJ1-5): DGGITQSPKYLFRKEGQNVTLSCEQNLNHDAMYWYRQDPGQGLRLIYYSQIVNDFQKGDIAEGYSVSREKKESFPLTVTSAQKNPTAFYLCASSIGRVGQPQHFGDGTRLSIL.

This clone was seen a single time. An end of the junction differs from the germline gene, which may be a read error. Other DNA sequences in this specimen translate into the identical CDR3. V gene TRBV29-1 combines with J gene TRBJ1-1, with TRBD1 matching 8 bases. CDR3 length equals 13 residues. Germline lookup yields CDR1 SQVTM and CDR2 ANQGSEA. CDR3 in DNA: TGCAGCGTTGAAACGGGGACAGGCACTGAAGCCTTCTTT. Its translation is CSVETGTGTEAFF.

Note on this clone: Other DNA sequences of this sample code for an identical CDR3. The chain is built from TRBV2 and TRBJ2-2; TRBD1 might be the D (6 bases). With 6 bases removed from V and 0 bases from J, the gap between germline ends came to 11 bases. The CDR3 consists of 15 residues. Germline CDR1 SNHLY, CDR2 FYNNEI. The CDR3 nucleotides are TGTGCCAGCAGCCCTCAGGGGACGAACACCGGGGAGCTGTTTTTT. It yields the protein CASSPQGTNTGELFF.

This clone showed up just a few times. The chain joins TRBV19 to TRBJ1-5, with D tentatively TRBD1 (6 bases). Germline CDR1 and CDR2: LNHDA and SQIVND (reference sequence). The CDR3 extends over 12 amino acids. V lost 5 bases, J lost 15 bases, and 17 bases lay in between. The DNA of the CDR3 is TGTGCCAGTAGTGCGGACAGAATTGTCGTGCATTTT. The encoded protein is CASSADRIVVHF.

This clone was seen a few times. This sequence joins TRBV6-5 and TRBJ2-3, with D unresolved. Trimming cost V 0 bases and J 3 bases, with 7 bases left between them. Per germline, CDR1 MNHEY and CDR2 SVGAGI. The CDR3 is made up of 14 amino acids. CDR3 bases: TGTGCCAGCAGTTACTCGCTGGAGACAGATACGCAGTATTTT. This codes for CASSYSLETDTQYF.

The chain recombines TRBV29-1 with TRBJ1-5; no definite D call. Trimming took off 7 bases at V and 3 bases at J, with 19 bases between the two ends. In germline, CDR1 is SQVTM, CDR2 ANQGSEA. This CDR3 spans 15 amino acids. This CDR3 is CSGWIFRRFNQPQHF. The CDR3 bases are TGCAGCGGCTGGATATTTAGGAGATTCAATCAGCCCCAGCATTTT.

The chain uses TRBV30 and TRBJ1-4; no clear D gene. CDR3 length: 18 amino acids. The V end lost 0 bases, the J end lost 0 bases, and 17 bases lay between the germline ends. Germline CDR1 is GTSNPN and CDR2 is SVGIG (reference sequence). CDR3 sequence: CAWSVSTDPIATNEKLFF. CDR3 DNA sequence: TGTGCCTGGAGTGTATCTACGGACCCCATCGCAACTAATGAAAAACTGTTTTTT.

The chain combines TRBV4-2 with TRBJ2-4; 9 bases fit TRBD2. The V gene end was trimmed by 6 bases and the J gene end by 5 bases; junction bases not matched to a gene: 14. Germline loops: CDR1 LGHNA, CDR2 YNFKEQ. The CDR3 runs 17 residues. CDR3 nucleotides: TGTGCCAGCAGTCCTAGCGGGGCTCGACTGGGGGAAAACATTCAGTACTTC. Protein sequence: CASSPSGARLGENIQYF.

The chain employs TRBV25-1 and TRBJ2-3; D remains unclear. V was clipped by 4 bases and J by 12 bases, with 11 bases between them. Germline V lookup: CDR1 MGHDK, CDR2 SYGVNS. The CDR3 consists of 11 residues. CDR3 protein: CASSVRSDQYF. The CDR3 nucleotides are TGTGCCAGCAGTGTAAGATCAGACCAGTATTTT.

This sequence joins TRBV20-1 and TRBJ2-7; a weak D match, TRBD2 (6 bases). With 6 bases removed from V and 5 bases from J, the gap between germline ends came to 11 bases. The CDR3 has 11 residues. Germline V gene sequence: CDR1 DFQATT, CDR2 SNEGSKA (reference sequence). CDR3 bases: TGCAGTGCACAGAGGGAGGACGAGCAGTACTTC. Protein product: CSAQREDEQYF.

This rearrangement joins TRBV28 to TRBJ2-5; D gene unclear. V was clipped by 7 bases and J by 2 bases, with 11 bases between them. Germline loops: CDR1 MDHEN, CDR2 SYDVKM. The CDR3 runs 13 residues. The CDR3 DNA is TGTGCCAGCATCCGGCGGATTCAAGAGACCCAGTACTTC. Protein: CASIRRIQETQYF.

This clone showed up just a few times. This chain connects TRBV2 to TRBJ1-2, with unresolved D. The CDR3 consists of 14 residues. The V gene's germline CDR1 is SNHLY and CDR2 FYNNEI. V was clipped by 2 bases and J by 6 bases, with 13 bases between them. CDR3 DNA sequence: TGTGCCAGCAGTGAACGGACGCCAGGTCATGGCTACACCTTC. Translated: CASSERTPGHGYTF.

The chain's CDR3 is CSVFAGTGQYF. In DNA, the CDR3 is TGCAGCGTATTTGCCGGGACGGGACAGTACTTC. The chain uses TRBV29-1 and TRBJ2-7, with D perhaps TRBD1 or TRBD2 (5 bases each). The length of the CDR3 is 11 residues. The germline CDR1 and CDR2 sequences are SQVTM and ANQGSEA. The ends were cut back, 6 bases at V and 10 bases at J, with 16 bases in the middle.

The chain uses TRBV25-1 and TRBJ2-7; 7 bases are a match to TRBD2. From germline, CDR1 is MGHDK and CDR2 SYGVNS. The CDR3 totals 14 residues. V shed 6 bases, J shed 6 bases, and the junction held 11 bases outside the gene matches. CDR3 nucleotide sequence: TGTGCCAGCAGCATATCGGGGGGTGTAGGCGAGCAGTACTTC. It yields the protein CASSISGGVGEQYF.

V is TRBV5-1 and J is TRBJ2-5; 7 nucleotides agree with TRBD2. Germline values: CDR1 SGHRS, CDR2 YFSETQ. This CDR3 has 16 residues. V shed 0 bases, J shed 2 bases, and the junction held 7 bases outside the gene matches. For the CDR3, the DNA is TGCGCCAGCAGCTTGGCGGTTGCGGGAGCTCAAGAGACCCAGTACTTC. Translated, it gives CASSLAVAGAQETQYF. The whole variable domain, remainder taken from reference TRBV5-1 and TRBJ2-5, is KAGVTQTPRYLIKTRGQQVTLSCSPISGHRSVSWYQQTPGQGLQFLFEYFSETQRNKGNFPGRFSGRQFSNSRSEMNVSTLELGDSALYLCASSLAVAGAQETQYFGPGTRLLVL.

This clone was seen only a few times. As DNA, the CDR3 is TGTGCCAGCAGCTTGGGGCCCAGAGATGAGCAGTTCTTC. Residues: CASSLGPRDEQFF. This rearrangement joins TRBV5-4 to TRBJ2-1; unclear D gene. The length of the CDR3 is 13 residues. CDR1 SGHNT and CDR2 YYREEE come from the germline V gene (reference sequence). The V and J ends lost 0 bases and 8 bases respectively, with 9 bases between them.

This clone was seen only a few times. The chain joins TRBV4-2 to TRBJ2-5; 7 bases align to TRBD1. This CDR3 has 15 amino acids. Germline V gene sequence: CDR1 LGHNA, CDR2 YNFKEQ. Germline trimming cut 2 bases from V and 9 bases from J; bases unmatched to any gene: 12. The CDR3 here is CASSQRQGEREAQYF. The CDR3 nucleotides read TGTGCCAGCAGCCAACGTCAGGGGGAAAGAGAAGCCCAGTACTTC.

The chain has TRBV29-1 and TRBJ1-1, with 7 nucleotides matching TRBD1. Germline CDR1 SQVTM, CDR2 ANQGSEA. This CDR3 has 14 residues. Unmatched junction bases numbered 10, after V lost 4 bases and J lost 5 bases. The CDR3 DNA reads TGCAGCGTTGTAGTAATCGGGACAGAGACTGAAGCTTTCTTT. It encodes CSVVVIGTETEAFF.

The chain is built from TRBV14 and TRBJ2-5; D uncertain. Germline V gives CDR1 SGHDN, CDR2 FVKESK. The CDR3 has 15 amino acids. V gave up 0 bases and J gave up 2 bases, with 10 bases separating them. The CDR3 is CASSQDLGFQETQYF. CDR3 nucleotides: TGTGCCAGCAGCCAAGATCTGGGGTTTCAAGAGACCCAGTACTTC. The complete variable domain, with remaining parts taken from reference TRBV14 and TRBJ2-5, reads EAGVTQFPSHSVIEKGQTVTLRCDPISGHDNLYWYRRVMGKEIKFLLHFVKESKQDESGMPNNRFLAERTGGTYSTLKVQPAELEDSGVYFCASSQDLGFQETQYFGPGTRLLVL.

A few counts support this clone. The chain combines TRBV4-1 with TRBJ1-2; D perhaps matches TRBD1 (5 bases). Between the trimmed V and J ends, which lost 5 bases and 8 bases, there was a span of 12 bases. The CDR3 covers 12 residues. Per germline, CDR1 MGHRA and CDR2 YSYEKL. The CDR3: CASSSRARGYTF. The CDR3 region has the DNA TGCGCCAGCAGCAGCAGGGCCAGGGGCTACACCTTC.